Listed below are T cell receptor beta chains from one sample, sequenced in a study of OX40 agonist ivuxolimab in advanced cancers. The method was immunoSEQ multiplex PCR; TCRdb's version includes in-frame clones alone and lacks a portion of them. The sample includes 55,000 to 65,000 clones, approximately 86% seen only once; the top ten take around 0.52%. Sequencing was performed on CD4+ or CD8+ T cells sorted from blood, taken in a trial of the OX40 agonist ivuxolimab. These receptors all come from an adult with an advanced solid tumor such as melanoma, head and neck, liver or kidney cancer. Each CDR3 is given with its conserved first and last residue. The D gene is left open where the match is weak. Clone size, where shown, is once, few, many, or a class for clones that have expanded.

CASSLIPDSAYYEQYF | TGTGCCAGCAGTTTAATCCCGGACAGTGCCTACTACGAGCAGTACTTC | TRBJ2-7 | - | TRBV28 | -
CASSMWTSYEQYF | TGTGCCAGTAGTATGTGGACATCCTACGAGCAGTACTTC | TRBJ2-7 | - | TRBV19 | -
CASQLAPSTDTQYF | TGCGCCAGCCAACTAGCGCCTAGCACAGATACGCAGTATTTT | TRBJ2-3 | TRBD2 | TRBV5-1 | -
CASSYSSNGVYGYTF | TGTGCCAGCAGTTACTCGTCGAACGGAGTCTATGGCTACACCTTC | TRBJ1-2 | - | TRBV6-5 | -
CASSYSPNTGVGYTF | TGTGCCAGCAGTTACTCGCCTAATACAGGAGTTGGCTACACCTTC | TRBJ1-2 | - | TRBV6-6 | -
CASSLAWGGDTQYF | TGTGCCAGCAGCTTAGCATGGGGGGGAGATACGCAGTATTTT | TRBJ2-3 | TRBD2 | TRBV7-2 | -
CASSQGLNRVNTEAFF | TGCGCCAGCAGCCAAGGCCTAAATCGAGTGAACACTGAAGCTTTCTTT | TRBJ1-1 | - | TRBV4-1 | -
CASRPTSGRAYEQFF | TGTGCCAGCAGGCCGACTAGCGGGAGGGCCTATGAGCAGTTCTTC | TRBJ2-1 | TRBD2 | TRBV2 | -
CASSGTSGRLDNEQFF | TGTGCCAGCAGCGGGACTAGCGGGAGGCTCGACAATGAGCAGTTCTTC | TRBJ2-1 | TRBD2 | TRBV7-9 | once
CASSTTGSGTEAFF | TGTGCCAGTAGCACCACAGGGTCCGGCACTGAAGCTTTCTTT | TRBJ1-1 | - | TRBV19 | -
CASSLVTGGGAGYTF | TGTGCCAGCAGCTTAGTAACGGGGGGAGGAGCGGGCTACACCTTC | TRBJ1-2 | - | TRBV7-2 | -
CASYRQGDFVGNEQFF | TGTGCCAGCTATCGACAGGGAGACTTCGTAGGCAATGAGCAGTTCTTC | TRBJ2-1 | TRBD1 | TRBV7-9 | -
CASSSQRGLAGVNEQFF | TGTGCCAGCAGCTCCCAAAGGGGGCTAGCGGGAGTAAATGAGCAGTTCTTC | TRBJ2-1 | TRBD2 | TRBV7-9 | -
CSFGTGVNTIYF | TGCAGCTTCGGGACAGGGGTTAACACCATATATTTT | TRBJ1-3 | TRBD1 | TRBV29-1 | few
CASRLGQGSQPQHF | TGTGCCAGCAGACTCGGACAGGGAAGTCAGCCCCAGCATTTT | TRBJ1-5 | TRBD1 | TRBV6-5 | -
CASSLSGARVGANVLTF | TGCGCCAGCAGCTTGTCAGGGGCCCGCGTGGGGGCCAACGTCCTGACTTTC | TRBJ2-6 | - | TRBV5-1 | -
CASSPSGLAGVRDYEQYF | TGTGCCAGCTCACCCTCCGGACTAGCGGGAGTTAGGGACTACGAGCAGTACTTC | TRBJ2-7 | TRBD2 | TRBV18 | once
CASSPNTRSETQYF | TGTGCCAGCAGCCCGAATACTAGATCCGAGACCCAGTACTTC | TRBJ2-5 | - | TRBV14 | -
CASSGPTWRGGYTF | TGTGCCAGCAGTGGCCCGACTTGGCGTGGAGGCTACACCTTC | TRBJ1-2 | - | TRBV6-6 | -
CASRLDITSSYEQYF | TGTGCCAGCAGACTGGACATCACGAGCTCCTACGAGCAGTACTTC | TRBJ2-7 | - | TRBV5-4 | -
CASSQEGGPNEKLFF | TGCGCCAGCAGCCAAGAGGGGGGCCCTAATGAAAAACTGTTTTTT | TRBJ1-4 | - | TRBV4-1 | -
CASRKTGVSGELFF | TGTGCCAGCAGGAAGACAGGGGTGTCCGGGGAGCTGTTTTTT | TRBJ2-2 | TRBD1 | TRBV28 | -
CASSYREWANNEQFF | TGTGCCAGCAGCTACCGGGAATGGGCGAACAATGAGCAGTTCTTC | TRBJ2-1 | - | TRBV5-6 | -
CASSGDYGGTLSYTF | TGTGCCAGCAGCGGGGATTATGGAGGGACTTTGAGCTACACCTTC | TRBJ1-2 | - | TRBV7-8 | -
CASSPRGWETQYF | TGTGCCAGCAGTCCCAGGGGTTGGGAGACCCAGTACTTC | TRBJ2-5 | - | TRBV2 | -
CSGEGTTEAFF | TGCAGTGGGGAGGGGACTACTGAAGCTTTCTTT | TRBJ1-1 | - | TRBV20-1 | -